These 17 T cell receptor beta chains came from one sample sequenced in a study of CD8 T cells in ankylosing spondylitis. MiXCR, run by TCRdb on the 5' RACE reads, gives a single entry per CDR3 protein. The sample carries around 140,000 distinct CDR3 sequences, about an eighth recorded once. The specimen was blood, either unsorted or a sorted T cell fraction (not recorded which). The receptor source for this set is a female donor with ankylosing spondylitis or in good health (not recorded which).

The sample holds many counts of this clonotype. CDR3 amino acids: CSARPWEETQYF. The CDR3 DNA follows: TGCAGTGCTAGACCCTGGGAAGAGACCCAGTACTTC. The rearrangement joins TRBV20-1 to TRBJ2-5; D is unresolved. The CDR3 spans 12 residues. Germline CDR1 DFQATT, CDR2 SNEGSKA (reference sequence). The V end lost 2 bases, the J end lost 3 bases, and 7 bases lay between the germline ends.

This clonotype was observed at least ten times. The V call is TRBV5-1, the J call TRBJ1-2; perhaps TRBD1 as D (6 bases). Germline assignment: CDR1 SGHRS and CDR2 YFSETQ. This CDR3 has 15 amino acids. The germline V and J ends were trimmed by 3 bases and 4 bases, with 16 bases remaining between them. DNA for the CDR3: TGCGCCAGCAGCTACACCTACACAGGGCTCTATGGCTACACCTTC. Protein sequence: CASSYTYTGLYGYTF.

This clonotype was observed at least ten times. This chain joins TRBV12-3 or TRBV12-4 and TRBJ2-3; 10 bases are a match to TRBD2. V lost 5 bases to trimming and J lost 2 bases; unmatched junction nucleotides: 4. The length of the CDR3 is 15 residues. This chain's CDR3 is CASSQAGGYTDTQYF. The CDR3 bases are TGTGCCAGCAGTCAAGCGGGGGGGTACACAGATACGCAGTATTTT.

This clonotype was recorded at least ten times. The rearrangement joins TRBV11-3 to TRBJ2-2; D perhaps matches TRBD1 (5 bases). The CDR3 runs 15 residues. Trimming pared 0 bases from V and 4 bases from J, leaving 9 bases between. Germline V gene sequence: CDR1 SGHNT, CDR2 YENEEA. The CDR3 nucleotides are TGTGCCAGCAGCTTAGACGCAGGGTCCACCGGGGAGCTGTTTTTT. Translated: CASSLDAGSTGELFF.

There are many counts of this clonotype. CDR3 amino acids: CASRGQGVNEQYF. The CDR3 DNA sequence: TGTGCCAGCAGAGGACAGGGGGTCAACGAGCAGTACTTC. The rearrangement joins TRBV12-3 or TRBV12-4 to TRBJ2-7; TRBD1 agrees at 10 bases. Trimming cost V 6 bases and J 5 bases; bases outside gene matches: 4. The CDR3 length is 13 residues.

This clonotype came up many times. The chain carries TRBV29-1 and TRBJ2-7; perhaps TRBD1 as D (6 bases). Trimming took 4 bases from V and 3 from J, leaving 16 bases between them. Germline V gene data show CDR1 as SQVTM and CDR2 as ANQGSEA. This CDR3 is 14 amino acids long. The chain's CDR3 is CSVGPGRTDYEQYF. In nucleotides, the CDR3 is TGCAGCGTTGGTCCCGGGCGGACAGACTACGAGCAGTACTTC.

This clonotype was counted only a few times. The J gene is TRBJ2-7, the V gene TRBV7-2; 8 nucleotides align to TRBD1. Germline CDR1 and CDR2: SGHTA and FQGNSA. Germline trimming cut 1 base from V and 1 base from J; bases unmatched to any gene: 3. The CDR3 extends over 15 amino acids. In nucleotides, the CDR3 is TGTGCCAGCAGCTTAGGACAGGGGCGTTCCTACGAGCAGTACTTC. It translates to CASSLGQGRSYEQYF.

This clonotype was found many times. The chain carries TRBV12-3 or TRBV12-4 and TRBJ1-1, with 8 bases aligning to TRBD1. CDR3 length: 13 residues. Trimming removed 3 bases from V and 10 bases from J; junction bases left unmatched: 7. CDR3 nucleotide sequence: TGTGCCAGCAGTTTTGGTCAGGGGGCGCGAGCTTTCTTT. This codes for CASSFGQGARAFF.

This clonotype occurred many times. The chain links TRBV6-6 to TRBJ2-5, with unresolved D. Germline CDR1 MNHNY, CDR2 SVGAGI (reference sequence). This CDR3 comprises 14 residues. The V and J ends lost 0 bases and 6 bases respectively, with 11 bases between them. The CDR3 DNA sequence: TGTGCCAGCAGTTACTCTCAGCCTCACCAGACCCAGTACTTC. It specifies CASSYSQPHQTQYF.

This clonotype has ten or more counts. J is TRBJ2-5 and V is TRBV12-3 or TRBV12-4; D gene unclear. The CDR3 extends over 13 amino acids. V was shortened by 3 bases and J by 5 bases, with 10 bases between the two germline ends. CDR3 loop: CASSFYFDETQYF. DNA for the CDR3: TGTGCCAGCAGTTTTTATTTCGATGAGACCCAGTACTTC.

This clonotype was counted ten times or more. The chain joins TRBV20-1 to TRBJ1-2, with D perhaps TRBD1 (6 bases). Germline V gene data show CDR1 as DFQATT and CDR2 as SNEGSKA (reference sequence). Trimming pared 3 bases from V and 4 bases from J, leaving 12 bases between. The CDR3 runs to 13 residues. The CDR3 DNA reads TGCAGTGCTAGTCAAACAGGGAGCTATGGCTACACCTTC. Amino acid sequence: CSASQTGSYGYTF.

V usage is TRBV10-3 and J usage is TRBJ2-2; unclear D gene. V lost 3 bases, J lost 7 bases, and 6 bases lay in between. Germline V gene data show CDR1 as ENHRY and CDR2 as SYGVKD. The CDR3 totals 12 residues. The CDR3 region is CAISDSVGELFF. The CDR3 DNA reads TGTGCCATCAGTGACTCCGTCGGGGAGCTGTTTTTT.

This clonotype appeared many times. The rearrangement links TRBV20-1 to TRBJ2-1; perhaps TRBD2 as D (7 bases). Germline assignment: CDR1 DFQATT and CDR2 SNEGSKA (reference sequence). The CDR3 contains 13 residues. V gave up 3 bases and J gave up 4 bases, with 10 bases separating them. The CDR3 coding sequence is TGCAGTGCTAGCGGGGGGCGATACAATGAGCAGTTCTTC. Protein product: CSASGGRYNEQFF.

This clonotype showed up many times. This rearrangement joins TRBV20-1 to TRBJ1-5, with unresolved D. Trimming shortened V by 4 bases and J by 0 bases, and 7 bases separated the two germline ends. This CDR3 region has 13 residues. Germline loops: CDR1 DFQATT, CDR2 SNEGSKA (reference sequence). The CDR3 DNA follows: TGCAGTGCTAAGGGCCGTAGCAATCAGCCCCAGCATTTT. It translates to CSAKGRSNQPQHF.

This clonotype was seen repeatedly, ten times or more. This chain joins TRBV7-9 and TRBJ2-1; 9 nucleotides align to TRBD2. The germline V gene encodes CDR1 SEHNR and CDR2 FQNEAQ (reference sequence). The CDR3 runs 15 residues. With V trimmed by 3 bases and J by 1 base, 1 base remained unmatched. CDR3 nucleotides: TGTGCCAGCAGCTTGCGGGGGGGATCCTACAATGAGCAGTTCTTC. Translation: CASSLRGGSYNEQFF.

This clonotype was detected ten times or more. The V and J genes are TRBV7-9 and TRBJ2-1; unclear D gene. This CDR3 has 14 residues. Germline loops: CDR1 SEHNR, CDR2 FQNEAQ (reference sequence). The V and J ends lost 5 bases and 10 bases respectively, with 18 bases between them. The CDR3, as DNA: TGTGCCAGCAGCCCCCTCGAGAAAGGCGTAGAGCAGTTCTTC. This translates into CASSPLEKGVEQFF. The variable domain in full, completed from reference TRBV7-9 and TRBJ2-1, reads DTGVSQNPRHKITKRGQNVTFRCDPISEHNRLYWYRQTLGQGPEFLTYFQNEAQLEKSRLLSDRFSAERPKGSFSTLEIQRTEQGDSAMYLCASSPLEKGVEQFFGPGTRLTVL.

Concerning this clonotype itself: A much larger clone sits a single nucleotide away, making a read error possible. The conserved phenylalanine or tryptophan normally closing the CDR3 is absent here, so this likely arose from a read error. The CDR3 DNA sequence: TGTGCCAGCACTCCATGGGGACAGACCTACGAGCAGTACTCC. This codes for CASTPWGQTYEQYS. The chain has TRBV6-1 and TRBJ2-7; 7 nucleotides agree with TRBD1. The junction had 8 bases not matched to a gene; V was cut back by 7 bases and J by 2 bases. CDR1 and CDR2 (germline): MNHNS, SASEGT. The CDR3 has 14 residues.